This is a list of T cell receptor beta chains from one sample in a study of cytomegalovirus exposure and HLA in healthy donors. The repertoire was sequenced with immunoSEQ multiplex PCR; TCRdb's copy has only in-frame clones and lacks some. The sample yields about 130,000 clones, around 81% seen once. The specimen was PBMCs. All receptors come from a woman aged 50 to 60 in good health and CMV-seronegative. CDR3s include the opening cysteine and the closing phenylalanine or tryptophan. The D gene is left open where the match is weak. Clone size, where shown, is once, few, many, or a class for clones that have expanded.

cdr3_aa	cdr3_nt	d_call	v_call	j_call	clone_size
CASRQLAGADNEQFF	TGTGCCAGCAGACAGCTAGCGGGAGCCGACAATGAGCAGTTCTTC	TRBD2	TRBV6-5	TRBJ2-1	once
CASSQDSQGASSYEQYF	TGCGCCAGCAGCCAAGATAGCCAGGGGGCCAGCTCCTACGAGCAGTACTTC	TRBD1	TRBV4-3	TRBJ2-7	-
CAVTTGTGSTEAFF	TGTGCCGTCACAACCGGGACAGGGTCTACTGAAGCTTTCTTT	TRBD1	TRBV10-3	TRBJ1-1	few
CASSLSWAARPSTDTQYF	TGTGCCAGCAGCTTAAGTTGGGCAGCACGACCTAGCACAGATACGCAGTATTTT	-	TRBV11-2	TRBJ2-3	-
CASSRDSGPTEAFF	TGTGCCAGCAGCCGCGATTCTGGGCCCACTGAAGCTTTCTTT	-	TRBV7-2	TRBJ1-1	-
CASSLAQASYGYTF	TGTGCCAGCAGCTTGGCTCAGGCTTCCTATGGCTACACCTTC	-	TRBV5-6	TRBJ1-2	-
CASSLVRGVVFF	TGTGCCAGCAGCTTAGTCCGCGGGGTTGTGTTCTTC	-	TRBV7-2	TRBJ2-1	-
CASSTGTGGTTFF	TGTGCCAGCAGCACCGGGACAGGGGGTACGACTTTCTTT	-	TRBV21-1	TRBJ1-1	-
CASSQAVTYGYTF	TGCGCCAGCAGCCAGGCCGTTACCTATGGCTACACCTTC	-	TRBV4-3	TRBJ1-2	-
CASSPPRQGVESKNIQYF	TGTGCCAGCTCACCACCTAGACAGGGGGTTGAATCCAAAAACATTCAGTACTTC	TRBD1	TRBV18	TRBJ2-4	-
CASSVAWEGTDTQYF	TGTGCCAGCAGCGTAGCGTGGGAGGGAACGGATACGCAGTATTTT	TRBD2	TRBV9	TRBJ2-3	-
CASSERAAQGQPQHF	TGTGCCAGCAGTGAAAGGGCAGCCCAGGGGCAGCCCCAGCATTTT	-	TRBV2	TRBJ1-5	-
CASSPRVPTNEKLFF	TGCGCCAGCAGCCCCCGGGTGCCAACTAATGAAAAACTGTTTTTT	-	TRBV5-1	TRBJ1-4	-
CASSYSEGGHSYEQYF	TGTGCCAGCAGTTACTCGGAGGGAGGTCACTCCTACGAGCAGTACTTC	-	TRBV6-6	TRBJ2-7	-
CASSPPGGRVNGYTF	TGTGCCAGTAGTCCCCCCGGGGGGAGGGTTAATGGCTACACCTTC	-	TRBV19	TRBJ1-2	-
CASSKEESLHSYEQYF	TGTGCCAGCAGCAAAGAGGAGTCGCTTCATTCCTACGAGCAGTACTTC	-	TRBV21-1	TRBJ2-7	-
CASSPGDTQYF	TGTGCCAGCAGCCCAGGGGATACGCAGTATTTT	-	TRBV9	TRBJ2-3	few
CSVNSGGAYEQYF	TGCAGCGTCAATAGCGGGGGGGCCTACGAGCAGTACTTC	TRBD2	TRBV29-1	TRBJ2-7	-
CASKAGGGDTQYF	TGTGCCAGTAAAGCGGGAGGCGGGGATACGCAGTATTTT	TRBD2	TRBV19	TRBJ2-3	-
CASSSGRGGTQYF	TGTGCCAGCAGCTCAGGGAGGGGGGGGACCCAGTACTTC	-	TRBV7-2	TRBJ2-5	-
CASSEVRAQGEKLFF	TGTGCCAGCAGTGAAGTGAGGGCACAGGGTGAAAAACTGTTTTTT	-	TRBV2	TRBJ1-4	-
CASSQEGGGTGTYNEQFF	TGCGCCAGCAGCCAAGAAGGGGGAGGGACAGGAACCTACAATGAGCAGTTCTTC	-	TRBV4-3	TRBJ2-1	-
CAWSVQGGQPQHF	TGTGCCTGGAGTGTACAGGGTGGCCAGCCCCAGCATTTT	-	TRBV30	TRBJ1-5	-
CASALAYNEQFF	TGTGCCAGCGCGCTCGCCTACAATGAGCAGTTCTTC	-	TRBV7-2	TRBJ2-1	-
CASSPLTSGSLYNEQFF	TGTGCCAGCTCACCGTTAACTAGCGGGAGTTTATACAATGAGCAGTTCTTC	TRBD2	TRBV18	TRBJ2-1	-
CAIKDRPNTEAFF	TGTGCTATCAAGGACAGACCAAACACTGAAGCTTTCTTT	-	TRBV7-7	TRBJ1-1	few
CASSYDRGDEKLFF	TGTGCCAGCAGTTATGACAGGGGTGACGAAAAACTGTTTTTT	TRBD1	TRBV6-5	TRBJ1-4	-
CASSLGTGNSNQPQHF	TGCGCCAGCAGCTTGGGGACAGGGAATAGCAATCAGCCCCAGCATTTT	TRBD1	TRBV5-1	TRBJ1-5	-
CATRGTLAGAADEQFF	TGTGCCACCAGAGGGACCCTAGCGGGAGCGGCCGATGAGCAGTTCTTC	TRBD2	TRBV15	TRBJ2-1	-
CASSLKAGVVGLETQYF	TGTGCCAGCAGCTTGAAAGCGGGAGTAGTTGGTCTCGAGACCCAGTACTTC	TRBD2	TRBV5-4	TRBJ2-5	-
CASSLRTGGTEAFF	TGCGCCAGCAGCTTAAGGACAGGGGGAACTGAAGCTTTCTTT	TRBD1	TRBV5-1	TRBJ1-1	few
CATSRDSKGLAGGAKNIQYF	TGTGCCACCAGCAGAGATTCTAAGGGACTAGCGGGAGGAGCCAAAAACATTCAGTACTTC	TRBD2	TRBV15	TRBJ2-4	-
CASSFGTSGTYGKFF	TGCGCCAGCAGCTTTGGGACTAGCGGGACTTACGGGAAGTTCTTC	TRBD2	TRBV5-1	TRBJ2-1	few
CASSPPRFYSNYGYTF	TGTGCCAGCAGCCCCCCCCGTTTCTACTCTAACTATGGCTACACCTTC	-	TRBV7-9	TRBJ1-2	-
CASSLTLDRRLGLYTF	TGTGCCAGCAGCTTAACCCTGGACAGGAGATTGGGACTCTACACCTTC	TRBD1	TRBV7-9	TRBJ1-2	-
CASSGTVKDGTQYF	TGTGCCAGCAGTGGGACAGTGAAGGACGGTACGCAGTATTTT	TRBD1	TRBV11-2	TRBJ2-3	few
CASSEHAQTSGRYNEQFF	TGTGCCAGCAGTGAACACGCCCAGACTAGCGGGCGATACAATGAGCAGTTCTTC	TRBD2	TRBV6-4	TRBJ2-1	-
CASSIDGAHSGNTIYF	TGTGCCAGTAGTATAGATGGGGCTCACTCTGGAAACACCATATACTTT	-	TRBV19	TRBJ1-3	-
CASSLVSLSNQPQHF	TGTGCCAGCAGCTTGGTTAGCCTTTCAAATCAGCCCCAGCATTTT	-	TRBV5-8	TRBJ1-5	-
CASRGTGALPHNEQFF	TGTGCCAGCAGGGGGACAGGCGCTTTACCTCACAATGAGCAGTTCTTC	TRBD1	TRBV28	TRBJ2-1	-
CASSWGGSSYEQYF	TGTGCCAGCAGTTGGGGCGGGAGCTCCTACGAGCAGTACTTC	TRBD2	TRBV6-5	TRBJ2-7	-
CASSLLGLAGVGGGLFF	TGTGCCAGCAGTTTATTGGGGCTAGCGGGAGTTGGCGGGGGGCTGTTTTTT	TRBD2	TRBV27	TRBJ2-2	once
CASSLASSTEQFF	TGCGCCAGCAGCTTGGCCTCGAGTACTGAGCAGTTCTTC	-	TRBV5-1	TRBJ2-1	-
CASSLVGGRTEAFF	TGTGCCAGCAGCTTGGTCGGGGGGAGGACTGAAGCTTTCTTT	-	TRBV7-3	TRBJ1-1	-
CASSQGVGGGSTDTQYF	TGCGCCAGCAGCCAAGGGGTTGGCGGGGGAAGCACAGATACGCAGTATTTT	TRBD2	TRBV4-3	TRBJ2-3	-
CASGSGGRVETQYF	TGTGCTAGTGGTTCGGGGGGGCGCGTGGAGACCCAGTACTTC	TRBD2	TRBV12-5	TRBJ2-5	-
CASSRAGTEAFF	TGTGCCAGTAGTCGGGCGGGCACTGAAGCTTTCTTT	-	TRBV19	TRBJ1-1	few
CASSLGTAINYGYTF	TGTGCCAGCAGCCTAGGGACAGCTATAAACTATGGCTACACCTTC	TRBD1	TRBV25-1	TRBJ1-2	-
CASSLYGGTTEKLFF	TGTGCCAGCAGCTTGTATGGGGGGACGACAGAAAAACTGTTTTTT	-	TRBV5-5	TRBJ1-4	-